These 2 T cell receptor beta chains came from one sample sequenced in a study of T cells in Graves' hyperthyroidism and ophthalmopathy. TCR beta CDR3 regions were amplified from RNA transcripts. When the TCR CDR3 underwent first-round RT-PCR, the HTBI primer set was used. Using its own MiXCR run on the multiplex PCR reads, TCRdb lists one record per CDR3 protein. The sample has hundreds of thousands of distinct CDR3 sequences, over 35% seen once; the top ten hold 8.9%. Sequencing was done on a sample of blood. These receptors were taken from a man between 18 and 29 years old with Graves' hyperthyroidism.

V is TRBV20-1 and J is TRBJ1-4; D is undetermined. CDR3 length: 15 amino acids. V was cut by 0 bases and J by 1 base, with 9 bases left in between. Germline assignment: CDR1 DFQATT and CDR2 SNEGSKA (reference sequence). This CDR3 reads CSARDAGRTNEKLFF. The CDR3 coding sequence is TGCAGTGCTAGAGATGCGGGCAGAACTAATGAAAAACTGTTTTTT.

This clonotype was detected many times. This chain uses TRBV5-5 with TRBJ1-6; D gene uncertain. Trimming removed 4 bases at V and 7 bases at J, with 12 bases between. The CDR3 loop spans 14 amino acids. Per the germline V gene, CDR1 is SGHKS and CDR2 is YYEKEE (reference sequence). The CDR3 here is CASSGGADNSPLHF. CDR3 bases: TGTGCCAGCAGCGGTGGTGCCGACAATTCACCCCTCCACTTT. The whole variable domain, filled in from reference TRBV5-5 and TRBJ1-6, reads DAGVTQSPTHLIKTRGQQVTLRCSPISGHKSVSWYQQVLGQGPQFIFQYYEKEERGRGNFPDRFSARQFPNYSSELNVNALLLGDSALYLCASSGGADNSPLHFGNGTRLTVT.